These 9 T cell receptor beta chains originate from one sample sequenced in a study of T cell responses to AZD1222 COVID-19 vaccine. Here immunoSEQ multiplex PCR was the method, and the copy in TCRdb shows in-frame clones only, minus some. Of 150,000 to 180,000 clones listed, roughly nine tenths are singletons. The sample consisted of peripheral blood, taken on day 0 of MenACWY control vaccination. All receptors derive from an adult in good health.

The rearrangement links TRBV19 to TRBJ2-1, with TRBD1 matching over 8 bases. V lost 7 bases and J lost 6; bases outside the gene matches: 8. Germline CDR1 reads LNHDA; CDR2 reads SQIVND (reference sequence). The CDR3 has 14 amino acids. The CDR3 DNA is TGTGCCAGTAAGGCGGGACAGGCAATCAATGAGCAGTTCTTC. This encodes CASKAGQAINEQFF. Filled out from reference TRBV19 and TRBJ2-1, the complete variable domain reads DGGITQSPKYLFRKEGQNVTLSCEQNLNHDAMYWYRQDPGQGLRLIYYSQIVNDFQKGDIAEGYSVSREKKESFPLTVTSAQKNPTAFYLCASKAGQAINEQFFGPGTRLTVL.

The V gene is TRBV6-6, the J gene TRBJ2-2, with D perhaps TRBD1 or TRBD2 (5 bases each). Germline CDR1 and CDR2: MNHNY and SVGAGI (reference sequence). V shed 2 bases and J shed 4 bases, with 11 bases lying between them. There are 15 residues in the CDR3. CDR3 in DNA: TGTGCCAGCAGTTACGGGACCGCCCTCACCGGGGAGCTGTTTTTT. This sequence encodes CASSYGTALTGELFF.

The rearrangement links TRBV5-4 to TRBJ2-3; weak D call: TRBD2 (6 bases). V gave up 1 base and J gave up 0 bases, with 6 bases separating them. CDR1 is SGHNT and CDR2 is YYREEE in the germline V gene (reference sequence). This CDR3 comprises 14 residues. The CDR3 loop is CASSLRGSTDTQYF. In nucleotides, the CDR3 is TGTGCCAGCAGCTTGCGGGGGAGCACAGATACGCAGTATTTT.

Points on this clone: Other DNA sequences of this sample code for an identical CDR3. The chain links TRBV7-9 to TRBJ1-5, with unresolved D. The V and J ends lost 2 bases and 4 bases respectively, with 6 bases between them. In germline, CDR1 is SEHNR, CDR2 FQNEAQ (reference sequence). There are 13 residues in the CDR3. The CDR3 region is CASSLSGNQPQHF. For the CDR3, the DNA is TGTGCCAGCAGCTTAAGCGGGAATCAGCCCCAGCATTTT.

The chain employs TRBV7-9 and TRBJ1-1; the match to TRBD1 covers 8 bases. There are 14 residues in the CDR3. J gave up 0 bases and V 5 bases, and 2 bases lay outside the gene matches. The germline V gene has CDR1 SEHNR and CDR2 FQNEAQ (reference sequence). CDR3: CASSQQGVNTEAFF. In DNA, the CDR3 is TGTGCCAGCAGCCAACAGGGGGTGAACACTGAAGCTTTCTTT.

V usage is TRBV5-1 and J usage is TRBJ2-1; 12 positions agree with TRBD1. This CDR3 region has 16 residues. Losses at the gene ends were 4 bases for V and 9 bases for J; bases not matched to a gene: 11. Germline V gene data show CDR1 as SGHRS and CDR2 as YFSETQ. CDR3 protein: CASSPPGTGGYGEQFF. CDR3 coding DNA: TGCGCCAGCAGCCCCCCCGGGACAGGGGGCTACGGTGAGCAGTTCTTC.

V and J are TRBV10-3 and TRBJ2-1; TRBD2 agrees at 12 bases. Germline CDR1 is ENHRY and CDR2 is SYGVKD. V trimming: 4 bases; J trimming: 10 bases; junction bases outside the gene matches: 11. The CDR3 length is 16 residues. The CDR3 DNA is TGTGCCATCAGTGGGACCGGGACTAGCGGGCGGCCAGAGCAGTTCTTC. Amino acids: CAISGTGTSGRPEQFF.

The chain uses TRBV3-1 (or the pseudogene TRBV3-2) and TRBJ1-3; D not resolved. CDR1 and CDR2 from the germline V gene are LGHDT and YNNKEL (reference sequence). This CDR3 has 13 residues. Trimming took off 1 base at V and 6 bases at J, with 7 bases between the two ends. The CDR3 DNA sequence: TGTGCCAGCAGCCAAGCTGGAGAAAACACCATATATTTT. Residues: CASSQAGENTIYF.

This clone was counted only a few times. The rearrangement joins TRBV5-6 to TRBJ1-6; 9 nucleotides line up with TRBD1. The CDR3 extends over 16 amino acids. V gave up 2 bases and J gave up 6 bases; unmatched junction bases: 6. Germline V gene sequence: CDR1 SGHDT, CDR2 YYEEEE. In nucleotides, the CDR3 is TGTGCCAGCAGCTTCTCCGGGACAGGGTTTAATTCACCCCTCCACTTT. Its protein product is CASSFSGTGFNSPLHF.